A selection of T cell receptor beta chains follows, all from one sample in a study of cytomegalovirus exposure and HLA in healthy donors. Measured with immunoSEQ multiplex PCR; TCRdb has only the in-frame clones, and not every one. The sample carries approximately 190,000 clones, about 80% recorded once. Sequencing input: PBMCs. Receptors were obtained from a young woman in good health and CMV-seropositive. Both conserved end residues are part of each CDR3. D genes are given only for firm matches. The listing skips clone size in some rows; elsewhere it reads once, few, many or a size class.

abundance,d_gene,j_gene,v_gene,CDR3nt,CDR3aa
many,NA,TRBJ1-2,TRBV6-1,TGTGCCAGCAGTGGGAGCCGGGACATGTCCTATGGCTACACCTTC,CASSGSRDMSYGYTF
NA,TRBD1,TRBJ1-5,TRBV2,TGTGCTACCCAGGGGGACAGGGGTCAGCCCCAGCATTTT,CATQGDRGQPQHF
NA,NA,TRBJ2-2,TRBV4-2,TGTGCCAGCAGCCAAGATTGGGCGGTTGAGGAGGCCGGGGAGCTGTTTTTT,CASSQDWAVEEAGELFF
NA,NA,TRBJ1-1,TRBV7-9,TGTGCCAGCAGCTTCAGGGTTAACGCTGAAGCTTTCTTT,CASSFRVNAEAFF
NA,TRBD1,TRBJ1-6,TRBV6-6,TGTGCCAGCAGTTACGACAGGGCAGTTTCACCCCTCCACTTT,CASSYDRAVSPLHF
NA,NA,TRBJ1-3,TRBV19,TGTGCCAGTAGTATTATTCGCTGGACATCTTCAACACACTCTGGAAACACCATATATTTT,CASSIIRWTSSTHSGNTIYF
NA,TRBD1,TRBJ1-5,TRBV5-1,TGCGCCAGCAGCTCCGGACAGGTAATCAATCAGCCCCAGCATTTT,CASSSGQVINQPQHF
NA,NA,TRBJ1-1,TRBV9,TGTGCCAGCAGCGCTGGACAGTCCATGAACACTGAAGCTTTCTTT,CASSAGQSMNTEAFF
NA,TRBD1,TRBJ2-1,TRBV5-6,TGTGCCAGCAGCTTGGGGTTGGGACAGGGTTACAATGAGCAGTTCTTC,CASSLGLGQGYNEQFF
NA,NA,TRBJ2-1,TRBV10-1,TGCGCCAGCAGTGAGTCAACTAGTCCCTCCTACAATGAGCAGTTCTTC,CASSESTSPSYNEQFF
NA,NA,TRBJ1-1,TRBV7-3,TGTGCCAGCAGCCTGACACGGATCCAGAACACTGAAGCTTTCTTT,CASSLTRIQNTEAFF
once,NA,TRBJ1-2,TRBV27,TGTGCCAGCAGTGAAAGGGCGGGAGCCTATGGCTACACCTTC,CASSERAGAYGYTF
NA,NA,TRBJ2-5,TRBV9,TGTGCCAGCAGCGTAGATGGGGGCGGGCGGGAGACCCAGTACTTC,CASSVDGGGRETQYF
NA,NA,TRBJ1-2,TRBV19,TGTGCCAGTAGTATGGGGGTGACAGGTCTTCCGCCTCTCTTC,CASSMGVTGLPPLF
few,TRBD1,TRBJ2-3,TRBV19,TGTGCCAGTAGTATGGACAGGGTCACAGATACGCAGTATTTT,CASSMDRVTDTQYF
NA,TRBD1,TRBJ2-7,TRBV6-5,TGTGCCAGCAGGGGGACAGGTCTTTCCTACGAGCAGTACTTC,CASRGTGLSYEQYF
NA,TRBD1,TRBJ2-3,TRBV2,TGTGCCAGCAATCGCCGGGACAGGAGCACAGATACGCAGTATTTT,CASNRRDRSTDTQYF
NA,TRBD1,TRBJ1-5,TRBV5-6,TGTGCCAGCAGCTTGACGGGACAGGGAATAGAGCCCCAGCATTTT,CASSLTGQGIEPQHF
NA,NA,TRBJ1-4,TRBV9,TGTGCCAGCAGCGTAGGGGCGGGGGAGATCGGTGAAAAACTGTTTTTT,CASSVGAGEIGEKLFF
NA,NA,TRBJ1-5,TRBV6-5,TGTGCCAGCAGTATAGGAGGGGAACAGCCCCAGCATTTT,CASSIGGEQPQHF
few,TRBD1,TRBJ1-1,TRBV9,TGTGCCAGCAGCGACGGGGACAGACCGGCCACTGAAGCTTTCTTT,CASSDGDRPATEAFF
NA,NA,TRBJ1-2,TRBV7-9,TGTGCCAGCAGCTTCGGGGAGTCTAGCTCTGGCTACACCTTC,CASSFGESSSGYTF
NA,NA,TRBJ1-4,TRBV9,TGTGCCAGCAGCGTCCTAGAGGGGGGGGCTAATGAAAAACTGTTTTTT,CASSVLEGGANEKLFF
NA,NA,TRBJ2-2,TRBV27,TGTGCCAGCAGTCCCCTGGGCGGGCCCACCGGGGAGCTGTTTTTT,CASSPLGGPTGELFF
NA,TRBD1,TRBJ1-2,TRBV27,TGTGCCAGCAGTTCTACAGGGGACGGTGGCTACACCTTC,CASSSTGDGGYTF
NA,NA,TRBJ1-4,TRBV28,TGTGCCAGCAGTACACAGGGATCGACTAATGAAAAACTGTTTTTT,CASSTQGSTNEKLFF
NA,TRBD1,TRBJ1-2,TRBV5-1,TGCGCCAGCAGCTTGGGGACAGGGGACTTGGGCTATGGCTACACCTTC,CASSLGTGDLGYGYTF
few,NA,TRBJ2-3,TRBV5-1,TGCGCCAGCAGGAGAGGGGGAGATACGCAGTATTTT,CASRRGGDTQYF
NA,TRBD1,TRBJ2-6,TRBV6-1,TGTGCCAGCAGTAAAGGCCGGGACAGGGGCTTCTCTGGGGCCAACGTCCTGACTTTC,CASSKGRDRGFSGANVLTF
NA,NA,TRBJ1-1,TRBV9,TGTGCCAGCAGCGTAGGAGGAACTGAAGCTTTCTTT,CASSVGGTEAFF
few,TRBD2,TRBJ2-5,TRBV6-1,TGTGCCAGCAGCTCTGAAGCGGGGGGACAAGAGACCCAGTACTTC,CASSSEAGGQETQYF
NA,TRBD1,TRBJ2-2,TRBV29-1,TGCAGCGTCGGGACAGTGTATCCCGGGGAGCTGTTTTTT,CSVGTVYPGELFF
NA,TRBD2,TRBJ2-5,TRBV12-5,TGTGCTAGTGGCACCCTTTTAGCGGGGTACCAAGAGACCCAGTACTTC,CASGTLLAGYQETQYF
NA,TRBD1,TRBJ1-5,TRBV6-4,TGTGCCAGCAGCGACGGACAGGGAAGTCAGCCCCAGCATTTT,CASSDGQGSQPQHF
NA,TRBD2,TRBJ2-1,TRBV27,TGTGCCAGCAGCCCTAGCGGGGGGCCATACAATGAGCAGTTCTTC,CASSPSGGPYNEQFF
few,TRBD1,TRBJ2-1,TRBV11-3,TGTGCCAGCAGCCCGGGGACAGGGGTAAGGGCTGAGCAGTTCTTC,CASSPGTGVRAEQFF
once,TRBD1,TRBJ2-4,TRBV15,TGTGCCACCAGCCGTGGCCGACAGGGAGCCAAAAACATTCAGTACTTC,CATSRGRQGAKNIQYF